This T cell receptor beta chain comes out of a study of TIL therapy for anti-PD-1-resistant metastatic lung cancer. The libraries were made with immunoSEQ v3. The table came from immunoSEQ multiplex PCR; TCRdb's copy has only in-frame clones and leaves some out. The profile covers about 14,000 clones, with less than 75% appearing a single time and roughly 8.6% taken by the ten largest. Described time point: pre-treatment sample, taken before nivolumab and TIL therapy. Most excised metastases sampled were pleural nodules or supraclavicular lymph nodes. The origin of this receptor is a woman between 30 and 80 years old with non-small cell lung cancer. The material sequenced was tumor tissue, taken at baseline.

The CDR3 region has the DNA TGTGCCAGTACGAATCCTAACTATGGCTACACCTTC. It specifies CASTNPNYGYTF. The rearrangement joins TRBV19 to TRBJ1-2; D call uncertain. CDR3 length: 12 amino acids. Germline values: CDR1 LNHDA, CDR2 SQIVND (reference sequence). The V end was cut by 7 bases, the J end by 0 bases, with 6 bases between.